Shown below are 31 T cell receptor beta chains from a single sample sequenced in a study of response to subunit inactivated influenza vaccine. One entry per CDR3 protein, called by TCRdb with MiXCR from the RT-PCR reads. The sample records approximately 700,000 distinct CDR3 sequences, 14% being singletons. Sequenced material: PBMCs from blood, taken 14 to 15 days before vaccination. These receptors all stem from a man in his fifties or sixties who received an inactivated influenza vaccine.

This clonotype has only a few counts. The V call is TRBV7-2, the J call TRBJ2-1; maybe TRBD2 (6 bases). This CDR3 contains 16 residues. V was pared by 0 bases and J by 3 bases, with 12 bases between. Germline-derived CDR1 and CDR2 are SGHTA and FQGNSA. The CDR3 DNA reads TGTGCCAGCAGCTTAGCCCCCGGGACTGGCTACAATGAGCAGTTCTTC. Translated: CASSLAPGTGYNEQFF.

The chain recombines TRBV4-1 with TRBJ2-5; 8 nucleotides match TRBD1. Trimming cost V 4 bases and J 6 bases; bases outside gene matches: 7. This CDR3 comprises 14 residues. CDR1 is MGHRA and CDR2 is YSYEKL in the germline V gene. CDR3 protein: CASSPGQGGKTQYF. The CDR3 region has the DNA TGCGCCAGCAGCCCCGGACAGGGAGGAAAGACCCAGTACTTC.

The chain carries TRBV20-1 and TRBJ1-3, with D hard to call. This CDR3 is 13 amino acids long. Germline V gene sequence: CDR1 DFQATT, CDR2 SNEGSKA (reference sequence). With 6 bases removed from V and 4 bases from J, the gap between germline ends came to 13 bases. The CDR3 is CSARRVSGNTIYF. As DNA, the CDR3 is TGCAGTGCGCGGAGGGTATCAGGAAACACCATATATTTT.

Only a few counts were recorded for this clonotype. The chain carries TRBV12-3 or TRBV12-4 and TRBJ2-2; no clear D. The germline V and J ends were trimmed by 7 bases and 4 bases, with 16 bases remaining between them. The CDR3 extends over 15 amino acids. DNA for the CDR3: TGTGCCAGCACTCCTACCGCCCGTGGCACCGGGGAGCTGTTTTTT. Translating it yields CASTPTARGTGELFF.

V gene TRBV9 combines with J gene TRBJ2-2, with D possibly called TRBD1 or TRBD2 (8 bases each). CDR1 and CDR2 (germline): SGDLS, YYNGEE. V shed 3 bases and J shed 4 bases, with 31 bases lying between them. This CDR3 is 21 amino acids long. CDR3 DNA: TGTGCCAGCAGCGCACAGGGGGGCTCCAGGACTAGCTCCGGGGGCACCGGGGAGCTGTTTTTT. Its protein is CASSAQGGSRTSSGGTGELFF.

The chain carries TRBV12-3 or TRBV12-4 and TRBJ2-1; 13 bases are a match to TRBD2. Unmatched junction bases numbered 9, after V lost 5 bases and J lost 8 bases. The CDR3 sequence is 16 residues long. In DNA form, the CDR3 reads TGTGCCAGCAGTCCCTGGACTAGCGGGAGTCAGTATGAGCAGTTCTTC. Amino acids: CASSPWTSGSQYEQFF.

The CDR3 DNA sequence: TGTGCCATCAGTGGGGGGGCTGGGGGTCAGCCCCAGCATTTT. The encoded protein is CAISGGAGGQPQHF. The chain has TRBV10-3 and TRBJ1-5; perhaps TRBD1 as D (6 bases). CDR1 and CDR2 (germline): ENHRY, SYGVKD. V lost 4 bases and J 6 bases, leaving 13 bases between the germline ends. The CDR3 runs to 14 residues.

This clonotype was recorded many times. The rearrangement links TRBV4-1 to TRBJ2-7; D might be TRBD1 (5 bases). V lost 0 bases and J 3 bases, leaving 15 bases between the germline ends. This CDR3 has 16 amino acids. Germline loops: CDR1 MGHRA, CDR2 YSYEKL. CDR3 in DNA: TGCGCCAGCAGCCAAGATAAGGCTGCCAGGGTCTACGAGCAGTACTTC. It specifies CASSQDKAARVYEQYF.

The chain employs TRBV11-2 and TRBJ2-7; 8 bases match TRBD2. Germline values: CDR1 SGHAT, CDR2 FQNNGV. The CDR3 has 14 residues. J lost 5 bases, V lost 3 bases, and 6 bases had no gene match. DNA of the CDR3: TGTGCCAGCAGCTTTTTAGCGGGACTCAACGAGCAGTACTTC. It codes for CASSFLAGLNEQYF.

This clonotype was found many times. The chain links TRBV5-1 to TRBJ2-3; unclear D gene. Germline V gene sequence: CDR1 SGHRS, CDR2 YFSETQ. CDR3 size: 16 residues. V was shortened by 0 bases and J by 0 bases, with 11 bases between the two germline ends. As DNA, the CDR3 is TGCGCCAGCAGCTTGGGAGCCCGACGTAGCACAGATACGCAGTATTTT. It is translated as CASSLGARRSTDTQYF.

This clonotype has a count of ten or more. V and J are TRBV6-5 and TRBJ2-3, with TRBD2 matching 7 bases. Trimming cost V 6 bases and J 0 bases; bases outside gene matches: 12. The CDR3 runs to 17 residues. Germline CDR1 reads MNHEY; CDR2 reads SVGAGI. CDR3 residues: CASSLNRLAASTDTQYF. Written as DNA, the CDR3 is TGTGCCAGCAGCCTAAACCGACTAGCAGCTAGCACAGATACGCAGTATTTT.

The chain employs TRBV20-1 and TRBJ2-1; 10 bases align to TRBD2. Germline V gene sequence: CDR1 DFQATT, CDR2 SNEGSKA (reference sequence). There are 18 residues in the CDR3. The J segment lost 0 bases and the V segment lost 0 bases, leaving 8 bases of the junction unmatched. CDR3 protein: CSARDFSGGYTSYNEQFF. The CDR3 DNA reads as TGCAGTGCTAGAGATTTTAGCGGGGGGTATACCTCCTACAATGAGCAGTTCTTC.

The CDR3 here is CASSQGLAGAGSEQYF. CDR3 in DNA: TGCGCCAGCAGCCAAGGACTAGCGGGAGCGGGGAGTGAGCAGTACTTC. The chain joins TRBV4-3 to TRBJ2-7; the match to TRBD2 covers 12 bases. This CDR3 region has 16 residues. Germline V gives CDR1 LGHNA, CDR2 YSLEER. V lost 1 base to trimming and J lost 7 bases; unmatched junction nucleotides: 8.

The rearrangement uses TRBV6-2 or TRBV6-3 and TRBJ1-1; D unresolved. V dropped 0 bases and J dropped 1 base, with 21 bases sitting between them. Germline CDR1 is MNHEY and CDR2 is SVGEGT. CDR3 length: 19 amino acids. CDR3 nucleotide sequence: TGTGCCAGCAGTTACTCGAAGGTTTACTCGAAAAGGACGAACACTGAAGCTTTCTTT. Its translation: CASSYSKVYSKRTNTEAFF.

J is TRBJ2-5 and V is TRBV7-2; D remains ambiguous. V was trimmed by 5 bases and J by 5 bases, leaving 12 bases between them. The CDR3 has 13 amino acids. Per the germline V gene, CDR1 is SGHTA and CDR2 is FQGNSA. The CDR3 DNA reads as TGTGCCAGCAGCCTCTCTTCTGACGAGACCCAGTACTTC. Translated: CASSLSSDETQYF.

This clonotype was detected only a few times. The gene calls are TRBV12-3 or TRBV12-4 and TRBJ1-3, with D perhaps matching TRBD1 (5 bases). V lost 0 bases and J 0 bases, leaving 9 bases between the germline ends. CDR3 size: 16 residues. CDR3: CASSLAGTVSGNTIYF. The CDR3 DNA sequence: TGTGCCAGCAGTTTAGCAGGGACGGTCTCTGGAAACACCATATATTTT.

The chain recombines TRBV9 with TRBJ2-7; 14 bases map to TRBD2. The J call could be wrong; TRBJ2-5 is a better fit for the DNA end. The CDR3 has 15 residues. CDR1 SGDLS and CDR2 YYNGEE come from the germline V gene. For the CDR3, the DNA is TGTGCCAGCAGCGTAGAAGGGACTAGCGGGAGGACCCAGTACTTC. Its translation is CASSVEGTSGRTQYF.

V gene TRBV2 combines with J gene TRBJ1-5, with 9 bases fitting TRBD1. Germline-derived CDR1 and CDR2 are SNHLY and FYNNEI. V trimming: 1 base; J trimming: 6 bases; junction bases outside the gene matches: 4. This CDR3 region has 15 residues. The CDR3 sequence: CASSEGTGAVQPQHF. CDR3 sequence (DNA): TGTGCCAGCAGTGAAGGGACAGGGGCTGTTCAGCCCCAGCATTTT.

CDR3 sequence reads: CATSRGGAGAGELFF. CDR3 coding DNA: TGTGCCACCAGCAGAGGAGGCGCGGGAGCCGGGGAGCTGTTTTTT. The genes are TRBV15 and TRBJ2-2, with 7 bases identical to TRBD2. The V gene end was trimmed by 1 base and the J gene end by 6 bases; junction bases not matched to a gene: 5. The CDR3 sequence is 15 residues long. The germline V gene encodes CDR1 LNHNV and CDR2 YYDKDF (reference sequence).

The V call is TRBV7-2, the J call TRBJ2-6; the D is unclear. The CDR3 extends over 15 amino acids. From germline, CDR1 is SGHTA and CDR2 FQGNSA. The V and J ends lost 5 bases and 2 bases respectively, with 10 bases between them. CDR3 sequence: CASSLSRPGANVLTF. The CDR3 bases are TGTGCCAGCAGCCTCTCCCGGCCTGGGGCCAACGTCCTGACTTTC.

In its sample, this clonotype was seen many times. The chain carries TRBV10-3 and TRBJ2-3; D unresolved. CDR1 and CDR2 from the germline V gene are ENHRY and SYGVKD. V was pared by 10 bases and J by 4 bases, with 18 bases between. This CDR3 comprises 14 residues. CDR3 region: CANSPPENPDTQYF. CDR3 nucleotides: TGTGCCAACTCCCCCCCGGAGAACCCAGATACGCAGTATTTT.

This clonotype was found a few times. The CDR3 here is CASSSLAGAGELFF. The DNA for the CDR3 is TGTGCCAGCTCATCACTAGCGGGAGCCGGGGAGCTGTTTTTT. This chain links TRBV18 with TRBJ2-2, with 11 bases lining up with TRBD2. V lost 5 bases and J lost 6; bases outside the gene matches: 2. Germline CDR1 and CDR2: KGHSH and LQKENI. The CDR3 spans 14 residues.

The chain is built from TRBV18 and TRBJ2-3; tentative D call: TRBD1 (6 bases). V was clipped by 2 bases and J by 1 base, with 10 bases between them. The length of the CDR3 is 15 residues. The germline CDR1 and CDR2 sequences are KGHSH and LQKENI. The CDR3 nucleotides read TGTGCCAGCTCACCAGTTGGGGGCGGCACAGATACGCAGTATTTT. Translation: CASSPVGGGTDTQYF.

This chain links TRBV4-2 with TRBJ2-1; D possibly corresponds to TRBD2 (6 bases). The CDR3 runs 17 residues. V lost 4 bases to trimming and J lost 9 bases, with 25 bases between them. Germline CDR1 is LGHNA and CDR2 is YNFKEQ. The CDR3, as DNA: TGTGCCAGCAGCCGGACGGAGGTGCGGGGTGGCCTAGCTGAGCAGTTCTTC. It yields the protein CASSRTEVRGGLAEQFF.

This clonotype was counted between two and nine times. The chain is built from TRBV12-3 or TRBV12-4 and TRBJ2-4; D is unresolved. V lost 3 bases and J 3 bases, leaving 12 bases between the germline ends. This CDR3 region has 15 residues. The CDR3 loop is CASSLAGLDKNIQYF. The CDR3 bases are TGTGCCAGCAGTTTGGCTGGGCTAGACAAAAACATTCAGTACTTC.

The chain uses TRBV20-1 and TRBJ2-1, with 10 bases fitting TRBD2. CDR1 is DFQATT, CDR2 SNEGSKA, per germline (reference sequence). The trim removed 0 bases at V and 0 bases at J, leaving 2 bases unmatched. CDR3 length: 16 residues. This CDR3 reads CSARDSSGSSYNEQFF. The DNA for the CDR3 is TGCAGTGCTAGAGATTCTAGCGGGAGCTCCTACAATGAGCAGTTCTTC.

The genes are TRBV7-2 and TRBJ2-5, with TRBD2 identical over 8 bases. V was clipped by 5 bases and J by 4 bases; unmatched bases: 6. CDR1 SGHTA and CDR2 FQGNSA come from the germline V gene. The CDR3 has 14 amino acids. This CDR3 is CASSRAGVVETQYF. The CDR3 coding sequence is TGTGCCAGCAGCCGAGCGGGAGTGGTAGAGACCCAGTACTTC. Drawing the rest from reference TRBV7-2 and TRBJ2-5, the complete variable domain is GAGVSQSPSNKVTEKGKDVELRCDPISGHTALYWYRQSLGQGLEFLIYFQGNSAPDKSGLPSDRFSAERTGGSVSTLTIQRTQQEDSAVYLCASSRAGVVETQYFGPGTRLLVL.

The chain couples TRBV2 to TRBJ2-5; D is unresolved. The CDR3 sequence is 15 residues long. Germline V gene lookup returns CDR1 SNHLY and CDR2 FYNNEI. With 3 bases removed from V and 5 bases from J, the gap between germline ends came to 16 bases. The CDR3 DNA sequence: TGTGCCAGCAGTGATGAGAGACTGCCGGGCGAGACCCAGTACTTC. Protein sequence: CASSDERLPGETQYF.

This clonotype appeared a few times. The gene calls are TRBV5-1 and TRBJ2-3; 9 bases map to TRBD1. The trim removed 0 bases at V and 5 bases at J, leaving 7 bases unmatched. The germline CDR1 and CDR2 sequences are SGHRS and YFSETQ. The CDR3 totals 16 residues. The CDR3 is CASSLAGTGYEDTQYF. The CDR3 region has the DNA TGCGCCAGCAGCTTGGCCGGGACAGGGTATGAAGATACGCAGTATTTT.

This clonotype was observed many times. This chain joins TRBV20-1 and TRBJ2-1; TRBD1 might be the D (6 bases). From germline, CDR1 is DFQATT and CDR2 SNEGSKA (reference sequence). The germline V and J ends were trimmed by 3 bases and 6 bases, with 15 bases remaining between them. The CDR3 extends over 14 amino acids. CDR3 coding DNA: TGCAGTGCTAGGGGGGCCCAGACGTCCAATGAGCAGTTCTTC. This sequence encodes CSARGAQTSNEQFF.

In its sample, this clonotype was seen a few times. This sequence joins TRBV3-1 and TRBJ1-1; maybe TRBD1 (6 bases). V was trimmed by 1 base and J by 4 bases, leaving 10 bases between them. Germline assignment: CDR1 LGHDT and CDR2 YNNKEL (reference sequence). The CDR3 is 14 residues long. CDR3 residues: CASSQVRGSTEAFF. The CDR3 nucleotides are TGTGCCAGCAGCCAAGTCAGGGGTAGCACTGAAGCTTTCTTT.